A single sample gave rise to the 2 T cell receptor beta chains below, sequenced in a study of T-cell memory formation after mild COVID-19. A single record per CDR3 protein comes from TCRdb applying MiXCR to the 5' RACE reads. This repertoire shows 300,000 to 400,000 distinct CDR3 sequences, around 30% found once; its top ten account for about 14%. The sequencing sample was made of PBMCs or a T cell subset sorted from them (not recorded which). These receptors all stem from an adult woman who had mild COVID-19 (a few samples of this study predate the infection). Cell type and time point are not known.

The chain links TRBV2 to TRBJ1-4; D unresolved. The V end lost 6 bases, the J end lost 8 bases, and 7 bases lay between the germline ends. The CDR3 contains 11 residues. Germline CDR1 and CDR2: SNHLY and FYNNEI. The CDR3 DNA is TGTGCCAGCAGCCTCTGGGAAAAACTGTTTTTT. It codes for CASSLWEKLFF.

The chain uses TRBV7-9 and TRBJ2-1; 11 bases map to TRBD1. The CDR3 covers 15 residues. The V segment lost 2 bases and the J segment 9 bases; nucleotides outside the gene matches: 6. Germline lookup yields CDR1 SEHNR and CDR2 FQNEAQ (reference sequence). CDR3 coding DNA: TGTGCCAGCAGCTTATGGGGGACAGGGGGTTTTGAGCAGTTCTTC. This codes for CASSLWGTGGFEQFF.